This TCR beta chain was obtained from a study of blood T cell repertoires in COVID-19. Study context: Resolution of symptoms, clearance, or two negative PCRs was present in recovered Cohort 3 donors.

Assay: immunoSEQ multiplex PCR; the TCRdb copy retains only in-frame clones and omits some. The sample contains some 200,000 clones, roughly 84% of which appear only once. The participants were between about 18 and 90 years old and came from some 25 US areas. The CDR3 covers 17 residues. Germline V CDR1 and CDR2: PRHDT, FYEKMQ (reference sequence). With 4 bases removed from V and 0 bases from J, the gap between germline ends came to 16 bases. The material sequenced was PBMCs or T cells enriched from blood (not recorded which). This sequence joins TRBV13 and TRBJ1-3; D perhaps matches TRBD1 (5 bases). The clonotype comes from a man aged 25 to 45 in a cohort exposed to, infected with or recovered from COVID-19 (not recorded which). The CDR3 here is CASSSRQPSSSGNTIYF. In DNA, the CDR3 is TGTGCCAGCAGCTCAAGACAGCCCTCAAGCTCTGGAAACACCATATATTTT.